This section outlines one TCR beta chain sequence together with its context. Its target is not known. There were roughly 0.9-10 million cryopreserved PBMC in the samples before DNA extraction. These data are taken from a study of long-term antiretroviral therapy in people with HIV. The CDR3 sequence is 14 residues long. From germline, CDR1 is PRHDT and CDR2 FYEKMQ (reference sequence). V trimming: 4 bases; J trimming: 6 bases; junction bases outside the gene matches: 3. Study results and limitations: HIV repertoires covered narrower CDR3 length ranges than controls did. The clones with expansion before ART were dominant in the repertoire at all time points.

The libraries were made with immunoSEQ v3.0 at survey level. The study targeted roughly 40,000-50,000 T-cell genomes per sample in sequencing. Using immunoSEQ multiplex PCR, the repertoire was profiled, and TCRdb retains in-frame clones only, with some absent. The sample carries tens of thousands of clones, roughly 97% recorded once. The clonotype was recovered from a man aged 25 to 45 with HIV. This sample comprised unsorted PBMCs, obtained 6.9 years after starting antiretroviral therapy. The V call is TRBV13, the J call TRBJ2-2; 9 bases match TRBD1. As DNA, the CDR3 is TGTGCCAGCAGCTCGACAGGGGGGGCCGGGGAGCTGTTTTTT. The encoded protein is CASSSTGGAGELFF. The complete variable domain, with remaining parts taken from reference TRBV13 and TRBJ2-2, reads AAGVIQSPRHLIKEKRETATLKCYPIPRHDTVYWYQQGPGQDPQFLISFYEKMQSDKGSIPDRFSAQQFSDYHSELNMSSLELGDSALYFCASSSTGGAGELFFGEGSRLTVL.